The 26 T cell receptor beta chains in this list originate from one sample, sequenced in a study of shared clonotypes between healthy human individuals. Sequenced by immunoSEQ multiplex PCR; TCRdb stores in-frame clones only, minus some. This table holds about 1.5 million clones, 95% to 99% found once. The specimen sequenced was naive CD4+ T cells sorted from blood. Described subset: CD45RA+ positively selected. These receptors all come from a man aged 30-40 years in good health.

Of note for this clone: Within the sample, other DNA sequences also encode this same CDR3. This chain joins TRBV5-1 and TRBJ2-3; D remains unclear. Germline V gives CDR1 SGHRS, CDR2 YFSETQ. The CDR3 runs 14 residues. The V end was cut by 0 bases, the J end by 1 base, with 6 bases between. The CDR3 is CASSLGGGTDTQYF. CDR3 sequence (DNA): TGCGCCAGCAGCTTGGGAGGTGGCACAGATACGCAGTATTTT.

The chain couples TRBV29-1 to TRBJ1-3; tentatively, D is TRBD1 (5 bases). The ends were cut back, 6 bases at V and 3 bases at J, with 15 bases in the middle. CDR1 is SQVTM and CDR2 is ANQGSEA in the germline V gene. CDR3 size: 14 residues. CDR3 sequence (DNA): TGCAGCGTCCGACAGTACGAATATGGAAACACCATATATTTT. Translated: CSVRQYEYGNTIYF.

This chain joins TRBV7-8 and TRBJ2-1, with 11 bases lining up with TRBD1. Germline V gene lookup returns CDR1 SGHVS and CDR2 FQNEAQ. V was clipped by 5 bases and J by 7 bases; unmatched bases: 10. This CDR3 has 16 residues. The CDR3 DNA follows: TGTGCCAGCAGCCTGCACCGGGACAGGGGGATTAATGAGCAGTTCTTC. Translated, it gives CASSLHRDRGINEQFF. Full variable domain (remainder filled in from reference TRBV7-8 and TRBJ2-1): GAGVSQSPRYKVAKRGQDVALRCDPISGHVSLFWYQQALGQGPEFLTYFQNEAQLDKSGLPSDRFFAERPEGSVSTLKIQRTQQEDSAVYLCASSLHRDRGINEQFFGPGTRLTVL.

The chain joins TRBV7-9 to TRBJ1-2; 7 bases map to TRBD1. Germline loops: CDR1 SEHNR, CDR2 FQNEAQ (reference sequence). The CDR3 is 14 amino acids. The ends lost 5 bases at V and 10 bases at J; junction bases unmatched: 13. The chain's CDR3 is CASSLLGQRVYYTF. CDR3 DNA: TGTGCCAGCAGCCTGCTGGGACAGAGGGTATACTACACCTTC.

The chain joins TRBV19 to TRBJ1-5; D might be TRBD1 (6 bases). Germline assignment: CDR1 LNHDA and CDR2 SQIVND (reference sequence). Trimming stripped 0 bases from V and 4 bases from J, with 10 bases between. The CDR3 has 15 amino acids. Written as DNA, the CDR3 is TGTGCCAGTAGTATAGATATTACAGGGAATCAGCCCCAGCATTTT. Its translation is CASSIDITGNQPQHF.

The chain carries TRBV30 and TRBJ2-3; 8 positions match TRBD1. V trimming: 3 bases; J trimming: 5 bases; junction bases outside the gene matches: 4. The CDR3 has 13 residues. The germline gives CDR1 GTSNPN, CDR2 SVGIG (reference sequence). The CDR3: CAWRTGDRDTQYF. CDR3 DNA sequence: TGTGCCTGGAGGACAGGGGATAGAGATACGCAGTATTTT.

The chain joins TRBV12-5 to TRBJ2-7; unclear D gene. CDR1 and CDR2 (germline): LGHNT, FRNRAP. This CDR3 is built from 12 residues. The V and J ends lost 6 bases and 4 bases respectively, with 10 bases between them. In DNA form, the CDR3 reads TGTGCTAGTGGCCCCTCAACATACGAGCAGTACTTC. Its translation: CASGPSTYEQYF.

J is TRBJ2-1 and V is TRBV11-2; D is unresolved. Trimming shortened V by 1 base and J by 6 bases, and 13 bases separated the two germline ends. This CDR3 has 15 amino acids. Germline lookup yields CDR1 SGHAT and CDR2 FQNNGV. The DNA for the CDR3 is TGTGCCAGCAGCTTAGTCAGGCCTGGTTCCAATGAGCAGTTCTTC. It encodes CASSLVRPGSNEQFF.

This chain joins TRBV5-1 and TRBJ2-3; 9 nucleotides align to TRBD2. The trim removed 1 base at V and 14 bases at J, leaving 5 bases unmatched. The germline gives CDR1 SGHRS, CDR2 YFSETQ. The CDR3 sequence is 12 residues long. CDR3 region: CASSLYSGSPYF. The CDR3 nucleotides are TGCGCCAGCAGCTTGTATAGCGGGAGCCCGTATTTT.

The chain has TRBV2 and TRBJ2-1; D not certain. The CDR3 has 11 amino acids. V lost 3 bases and J lost 11, with 8 bases in between. Germline V gene data show CDR1 as SNHLY and CDR2 as FYNNEI. The CDR3 DNA reads TGTGCCAGCAGTGACCAGTTGAAGCAGTTCTTC. Protein: CASSDQLKQFF.

This chain uses TRBV29-1 with TRBJ2-7, with unresolved D. The V gene lost 4 bases and the J gene lost 2 bases, with 15 bases spanning the gap. The germline gives CDR1 SQVTM, CDR2 ANQGSEA. CDR3 length: 14 amino acids. This CDR3 is CSVGPLGRPYEQYF. The DNA for the CDR3 is TGCAGCGTTGGGCCTCTCGGCAGACCCTACGAGCAGTACTTC.

V and J are TRBV5-1 and TRBJ2-7; 11 bases are shared with TRBD1. V was clipped by 0 bases and J by 7 bases; unmatched bases: 6. The CDR3 has 15 amino acids. CDR1 is SGHRS and CDR2 is YFSETQ in the germline V gene. The CDR3 region is CASSLVGQGAEEQYF. In nucleotides, the CDR3 is TGCGCCAGCAGCTTGGTTGGACAGGGGGCGGAGGAGCAGTACTTC.

In its sample, this clone was seen once. The genes are TRBV9 and TRBJ2-3; tentative D call: TRBD1 (6 bases). This CDR3 is 15 amino acids long. V was cut by 3 bases and J by 6 bases, with 17 bases left in between. The V gene's germline CDR1 is SGDLS and CDR2 YYNGEE. The CDR3 spells CASSARGARSDTQYF. CDR3 DNA: TGTGCCAGCAGCGCCAGGGGCGCGAGGTCCGATACGCAGTATTTT.

The chain has TRBV27 and TRBJ2-1; perhaps TRBD1 as D (6 bases). Trimming shortened V by 3 bases and J by 7 bases, and 10 bases separated the two germline ends. This CDR3 has 13 residues. Germline V CDR1 and CDR2: MNHEY, SMNVEV (reference sequence). In DNA form, the CDR3 reads TGTGCCAGCAGTTTTAGGCAGGGGAATGAGCAGTTCTTC. This translates into CASSFRQGNEQFF.

V usage is TRBV25-1 and J usage is TRBJ1-5, with D perhaps matching TRBD1 (6 bases). Germline loops: CDR1 MGHDK, CDR2 SYGVNS. V lost 1 base, J lost 5 bases, and 9 bases lay in between. This CDR3 region has 14 residues. The CDR3 DNA is TGTGCCAGCAGTGAATCCGGGGGGCATCAGCCCCAGCATTTT. This encodes CASSESGGHQPQHF.

V usage is TRBV28 and J usage is TRBJ1-5; D not certain. Looked up from germline, CDR1 is MDHEN and CDR2 is SYDVKM. V lost 5 bases to trimming and J lost 10 bases, with 15 bases between them. CDR3 size: 13 residues. The CDR3 is CASSPTPGIPQHF. The CDR3 DNA is TGTGCCAGCAGTCCAACCCCGGGCATACCCCAGCATTTT.

The CDR3 DNA sequence: TGTGCCAGCAGGGGGACTAGCGCGAGACGGGATACGCAGTATTTT. Translated: CASRGTSARRDTQYF. This chain connects TRBV28 to TRBJ2-3, with 10 bases that match TRBD2. The CDR3 is 15 residues long. The germline V gene has CDR1 MDHEN and CDR2 SYDVKM. With V trimmed by 6 bases and J by 6 bases, 9 bases remained unmatched.

The chain combines TRBV27 with TRBJ2-1; the match to TRBD2 covers 9 bases. J gave up 4 bases and V 6 bases, and 10 bases lay outside the gene matches. CDR3 size: 16 residues. CDR1 and CDR2 (germline): MNHEY, SMNVEV (reference sequence). The CDR3 sequence is CASRFFSGSSYNEQFF. The CDR3 DNA sequence: TGTGCCAGCAGATTCTTTAGCGGGAGTTCTTACAATGAGCAGTTCTTC.

Written as DNA, the CDR3 is TGTGCCAGCAGTGAAGTATGGGGCAGAGAGACCCAGTACTTC. Its translation: CASSEVWGRETQYF. The rearrangement joins TRBV6-4 to TRBJ2-5; TRBD1 might be the D (5 bases). Germline V gene data show CDR1 as MRHNA and CDR2 as SNTAGT. V lost 3 bases and J 4 bases, leaving 12 bases between the germline ends. The CDR3 is 14 amino acids.

This clone has a single count. The gene calls are TRBV18 and TRBJ2-1, with unresolved D. The germline CDR1 and CDR2 sequences are KGHSH and LQKENI. This CDR3 is built from 18 residues. V was pared by 2 bases and J by 1 base, with 18 bases between. CDR3: CASSPVDVSSGSYNEQFF. The CDR3 bases are TGTGCCAGCTCACCAGTGGACGTAAGCTCTGGATCCTACAATGAGCAGTTCTTC.

V gene TRBV7-9 combines with J gene TRBJ2-1, with D hard to call. CDR1 and CDR2 from the germline V gene are SEHNR and FQNEAQ (reference sequence). The CDR3 has 14 residues. Trimming left V 5 bases short and J 1 base short, with 9 bases between. CDR3 sequence (DNA): TGTGCCAGCAGCGTGAGCATGTCCTACAATGAGCAGTTCTTC. Its translation is CASSVSMSYNEQFF.

This chain joins TRBV28 and TRBJ2-1; 10 bases agree with TRBD2. After removal of 10 bases from V and 4 bases from J, the junction contained 13 bases not matched to a gene. The CDR3 runs to 16 residues. Germline CDR1 MDHEN, CDR2 SYDVKM. The CDR3 DNA sequence: TGTGCCACCTCACCTAGCGGGAGTGCGACGTACAATGAGCAGTTCTTC. Its translation: CATSPSGSATYNEQFF.

The chain uses TRBV10-1 and TRBJ2-1, with D tentatively TRBD1 (6 bases). With 0 bases removed from V and 10 bases from J, the gap between germline ends came to 7 bases. There are 12 residues in the CDR3. CDR1 and CDR2 (germline): WNHNN, SYGVQD (reference sequence). In DNA, the CDR3 is TGCGCCAGCAGTGAGTCAAGGGGGGAGCAGTTCTTC. Amino acid sequence: CASSESRGEQFF.

This chain connects TRBV7-2 to TRBJ1-1, with D unclear. V dropped 1 base and J dropped 3 bases, with 9 bases sitting between them. This CDR3 is 14 amino acids long. In germline, CDR1 is SGHTA, CDR2 FQGNSA. CDR3 sequence (DNA): TGTGCCAGCAGCTTAGGACCCCGGGACACTGAAGCTTTCTTT. Amino acid sequence: CASSLGPRDTEAFF.

The rearrangement uses TRBV5-1 and TRBJ2-2, with TRBD2 matching over 14 bases. The length of the CDR3 is 17 residues. CDR1 is SGHRS, CDR2 YFSETQ, per germline. Trimming cost V 3 bases and J 4 bases; bases outside gene matches: 5. CDR3 nucleotide sequence: TGCGCCAGCAGCTGGGGACTAGCGGGAGATATCACCGGGGAGCTGTTTTTT. Translation gives CASSWGLAGDITGELFF.

The V gene is TRBV7-3, the J gene TRBJ2-1, with D perhaps assigned TRBD1 or TRBD2 (5 bases each). The CDR3 sequence is 19 residues long. Trimming stripped 6 bases from V and 0 bases from J, with 24 bases between. CDR1 and CDR2 (germline): SGHTA, FQGTGA. The CDR3 loop reads CASSSLGTQDPSSYNEQFF. The CDR3 bases are TGTGCCAGCAGTTCCCTCGGGACCCAGGACCCTAGCTCCTACAATGAGCAGTTCTTC. The full variable domain, completed using reference TRBV7-3 and TRBJ2-1, is GAGVSQTPSNKVTEKGKYVELRCDPISGHTALYWYRQSLGQGPEFLIYFQGTGAADDSGLPNDRFFAVRPEGSVSTLKIQRTERGDSAVYLCASSSLGTQDPSSYNEQFFGPGTRLTVL.